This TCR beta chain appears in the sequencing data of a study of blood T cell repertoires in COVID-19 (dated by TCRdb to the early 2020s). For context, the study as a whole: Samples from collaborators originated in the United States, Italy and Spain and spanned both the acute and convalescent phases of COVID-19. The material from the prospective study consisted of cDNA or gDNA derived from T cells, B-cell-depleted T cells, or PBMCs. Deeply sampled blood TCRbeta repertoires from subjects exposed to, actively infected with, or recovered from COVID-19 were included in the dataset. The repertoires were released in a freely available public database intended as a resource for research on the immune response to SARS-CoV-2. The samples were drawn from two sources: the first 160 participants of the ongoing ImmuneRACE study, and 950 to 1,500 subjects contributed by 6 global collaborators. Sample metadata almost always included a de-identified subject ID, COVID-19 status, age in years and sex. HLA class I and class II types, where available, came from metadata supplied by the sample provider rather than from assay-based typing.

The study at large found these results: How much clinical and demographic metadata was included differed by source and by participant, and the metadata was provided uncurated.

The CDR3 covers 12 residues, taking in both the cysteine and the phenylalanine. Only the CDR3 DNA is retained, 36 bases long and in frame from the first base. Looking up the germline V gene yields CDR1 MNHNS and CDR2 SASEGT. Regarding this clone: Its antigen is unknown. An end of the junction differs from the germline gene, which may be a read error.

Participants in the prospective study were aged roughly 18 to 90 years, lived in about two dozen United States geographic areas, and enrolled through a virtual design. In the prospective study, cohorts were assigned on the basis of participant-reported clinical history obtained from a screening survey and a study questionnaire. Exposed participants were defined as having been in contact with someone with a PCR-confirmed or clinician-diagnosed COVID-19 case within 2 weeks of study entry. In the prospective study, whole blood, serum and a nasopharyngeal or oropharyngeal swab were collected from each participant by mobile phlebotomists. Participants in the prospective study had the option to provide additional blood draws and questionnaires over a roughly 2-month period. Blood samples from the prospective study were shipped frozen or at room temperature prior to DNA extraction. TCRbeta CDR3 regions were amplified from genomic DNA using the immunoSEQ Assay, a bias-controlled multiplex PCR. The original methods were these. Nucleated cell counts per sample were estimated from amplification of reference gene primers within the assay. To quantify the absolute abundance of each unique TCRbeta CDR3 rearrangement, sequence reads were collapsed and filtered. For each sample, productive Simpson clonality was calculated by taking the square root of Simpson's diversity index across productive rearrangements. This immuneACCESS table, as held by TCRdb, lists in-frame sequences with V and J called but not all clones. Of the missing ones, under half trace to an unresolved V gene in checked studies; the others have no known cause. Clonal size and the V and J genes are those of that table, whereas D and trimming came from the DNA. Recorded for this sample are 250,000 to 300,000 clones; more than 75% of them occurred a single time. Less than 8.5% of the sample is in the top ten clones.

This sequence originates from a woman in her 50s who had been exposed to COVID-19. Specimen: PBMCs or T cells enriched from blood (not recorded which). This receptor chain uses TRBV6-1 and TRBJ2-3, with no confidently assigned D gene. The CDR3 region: CASSEGADTQYF. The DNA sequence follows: TGTGCCAGCAGCGAAGGAGCGGATACGCAGTATTTT.